The sequence of this TCR beta chain was determined in a study of T-cell reconstitution after alpha-beta-depleted transplantation in children (dated by TCRdb to 2016 to 2017). About the study as a whole: Using TCR repertoire profiling, the study quantitatively followed how T-cell immune reconstitution unfolded in children after TCRalphabeta/CD19-depleted allogeneic hematopoietic cell transplantation. General findings and caveats noted by the study authors: Hyperexpanded clone frequencies declined over subsequent months; after one year, T-cell counts and TCRbeta diversity were mostly attributed to newly produced T cells. In some patients, the high TCRbeta diversity seen at day 60 was put down to recipient T cells and intrathymic progenitors that had survived conditioning. The apparently early recovery of alphabetaT-cell counts about two months after transplant reportedly depended on only several hundred rapidly expanded clones that came from non-depleted graft cells.

The CDR3 covers 13 residues, taking in both the cysteine and the phenylalanine. Of the read, only the CDR3 DNA is kept; its 39 bases are in frame from base 1. Via the germline V gene (reference sequence), CDR1 is SSHAT and CDR2 FNYEAQ. V is cut by 2 bases and J by 5 bases, and the space between the germline ends is 10 bases. The library was produced with PCR. The sequencer listed for this sample is Illumina HiSeq 2500. To normalize quantification of the TCRbeta repertoire, the TCR libraries were built with molecular barcoding that relied on unique molecular identifiers. In-frame beta chains were kept once TCRdb had trimmed the public reads at Q25 with fastp and called clones with MiXCR. Identical CDR3 proteins give one entry, which carries the most common genes and DNA. The sample contains just under 150,000 distinct CDR3 sequences, 8% to 10% of them found a single time. The ten most abundant clones make up less than 20% of the sample.

The sample's treatment or condition label, decoded: allogeneic hematopoietic cell transplantation with graft depleted of TCRalphabeta T cells and CD19 B cells. The children who served as transplant recipients had been given grafts of TCRalphabeta/CD19-depleted allogeneic hematopoietic cells. The sample holds a few counts of this clonotype. No cognate antigen has been identified for it. Base qualities are not recorded, but no much larger clone differs from it by a single base. The source was PBMCs, mostly from graft donor cells, collected 180 days after TCRalphabeta/CD19-depleted stem cell transplant. The receptor was derived from a female patient aged 2-10 years who had a stem cell transplant for congenital amegakaryocytic thrombocytopenia, so the T cells may come from the graft donor. The V and J genes are TRBV7-7 and TRBJ2-7, and the D gene may be TRBD2, 5 bases matching. In nucleotide form, the sequence is TGTGCCAGCAGCTTAAATGCGAGGGACGAGCAGTACTTC. Its translation reads: CASSLNARDEQYF.